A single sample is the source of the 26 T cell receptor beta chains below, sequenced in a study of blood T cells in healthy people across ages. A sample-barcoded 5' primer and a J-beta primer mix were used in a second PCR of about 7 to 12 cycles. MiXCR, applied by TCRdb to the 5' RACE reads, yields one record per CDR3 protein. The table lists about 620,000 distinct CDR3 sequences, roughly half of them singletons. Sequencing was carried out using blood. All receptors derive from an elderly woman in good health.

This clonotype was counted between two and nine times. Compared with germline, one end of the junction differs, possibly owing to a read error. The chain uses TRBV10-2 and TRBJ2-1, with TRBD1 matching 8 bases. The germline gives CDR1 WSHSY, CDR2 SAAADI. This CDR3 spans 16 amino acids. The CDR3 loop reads CAGSGRTGRKYNEQFF. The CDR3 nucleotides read TGCGCCGGCAGTGGCCGGACAGGGAGGAAGTACAATGAGCAGTTCTTC.

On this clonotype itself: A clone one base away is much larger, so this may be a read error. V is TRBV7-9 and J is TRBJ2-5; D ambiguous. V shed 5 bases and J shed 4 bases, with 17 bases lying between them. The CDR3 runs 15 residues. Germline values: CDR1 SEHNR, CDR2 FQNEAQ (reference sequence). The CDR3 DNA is TGTGCCAGCAGCCCCATCGACACGGTACTAGAGACCCAGTACTTC. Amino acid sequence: CASSPIDTVLETQYF.

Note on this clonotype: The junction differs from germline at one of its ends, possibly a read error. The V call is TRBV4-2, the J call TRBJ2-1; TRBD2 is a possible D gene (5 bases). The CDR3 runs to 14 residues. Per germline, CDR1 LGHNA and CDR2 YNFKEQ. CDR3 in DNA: TGTGCCGGCAGTCGGGGATCTAGTACGAATGAGCAGTTCTTC. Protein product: CAGSRGSSTNEQFF.

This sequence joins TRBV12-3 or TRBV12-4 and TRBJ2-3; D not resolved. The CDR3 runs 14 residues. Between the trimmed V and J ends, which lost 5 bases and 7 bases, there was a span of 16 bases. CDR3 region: CASSRTEDRNTQYF. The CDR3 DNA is TGTGCCAGCAGTCGGACCGAAGATCGGAATACGCAGTATTTT.

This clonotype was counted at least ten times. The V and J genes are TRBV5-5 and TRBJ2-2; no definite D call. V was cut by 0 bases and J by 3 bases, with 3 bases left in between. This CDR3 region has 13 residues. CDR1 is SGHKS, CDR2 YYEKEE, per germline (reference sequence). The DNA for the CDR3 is TGTGCCAGCAGCTTGGAGGACACCGGGGAGCTGTTTTTT. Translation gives CASSLEDTGELFF.

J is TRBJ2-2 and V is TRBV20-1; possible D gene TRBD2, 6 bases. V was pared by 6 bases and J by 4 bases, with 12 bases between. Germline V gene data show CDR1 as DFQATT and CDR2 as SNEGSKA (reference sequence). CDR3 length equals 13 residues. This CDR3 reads CSAPGTRTGELFF. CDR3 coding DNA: TGCAGTGCCCCCGGGACTCGCACCGGGGAGCTGTTTTTT.

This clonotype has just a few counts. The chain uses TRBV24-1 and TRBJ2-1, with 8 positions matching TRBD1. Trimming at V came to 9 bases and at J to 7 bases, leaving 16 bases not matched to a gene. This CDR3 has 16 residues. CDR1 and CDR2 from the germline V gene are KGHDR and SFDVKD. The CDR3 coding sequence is TGTGCCACCGCCCAGGCCGGACAGGGTTTGGAAAATGAGCAGTTCTTC. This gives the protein CATAQAGQGLENEQFF.

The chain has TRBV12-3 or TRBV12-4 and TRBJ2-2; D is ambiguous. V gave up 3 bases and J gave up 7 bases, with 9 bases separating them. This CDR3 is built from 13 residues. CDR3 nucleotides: TGTGCCAGCAGTTTCTCGGACGTCGGGGAGCTGTTTTTT. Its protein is CASSFSDVGELFF.

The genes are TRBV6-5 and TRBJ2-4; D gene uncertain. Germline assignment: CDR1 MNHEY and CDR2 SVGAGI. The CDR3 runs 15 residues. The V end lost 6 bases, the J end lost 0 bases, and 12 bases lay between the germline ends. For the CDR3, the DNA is TGTGCCAGCAGAATGTCGCTCATAGCCAAAAACATTCAGTACTTC. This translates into CASRMSLIAKNIQYF.

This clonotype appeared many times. The CDR3 spells CASSKDRGRMETQYF. The CDR3 nucleotides read TGTGCCAGCAGCAAAGACCGGGGGCGCATGGAGACCCAGTACTTC. The chain combines TRBV21-1 with TRBJ2-5; TRBD1, the D gene given by the table, was not confirmed from the DNA. TRBV21-1 is deemed a pseudogene. The CDR3 has 15 residues.

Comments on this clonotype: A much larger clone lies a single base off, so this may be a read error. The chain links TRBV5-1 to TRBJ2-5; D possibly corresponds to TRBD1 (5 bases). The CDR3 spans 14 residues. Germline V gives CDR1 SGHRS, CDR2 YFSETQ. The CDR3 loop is CASSLQGIQETLYF. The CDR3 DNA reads TGCGCCAGCAGCCTCCAGGGAATACAAGAGACCCTGTACTTC.

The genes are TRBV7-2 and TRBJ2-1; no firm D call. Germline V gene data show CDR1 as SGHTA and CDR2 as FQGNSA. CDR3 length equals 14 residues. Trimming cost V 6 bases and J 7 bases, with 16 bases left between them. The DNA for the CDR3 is TGTGCCAGCAGGGTAGCTCTCAGTGGGAATGAGCAGTTCTTC. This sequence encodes CASRVALSGNEQFF.

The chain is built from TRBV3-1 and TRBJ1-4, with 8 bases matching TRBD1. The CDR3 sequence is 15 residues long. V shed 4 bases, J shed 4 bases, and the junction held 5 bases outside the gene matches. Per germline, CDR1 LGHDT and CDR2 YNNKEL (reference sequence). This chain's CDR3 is CASSRDRGDNEKLFF. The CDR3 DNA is TGTGCCAGCAGCCGCGACAGGGGAGATAATGAAAAACTGTTTTTT.

CDR3 residues: CATSDRIRTGRGEQFF. DNA of the CDR3: TGTGCCACCAGTGATCGAATCCGGACAGGGAGGGGTGAGCAGTTCTTC. J is TRBJ2-1 and V is TRBV24-1; D is perhaps TRBD1 (8 bases). Between the trimmed V and J ends, which lost 3 bases and 9 bases, there was a span of 20 bases. The germline V gene has CDR1 KGHDR and CDR2 SFDVKD. The CDR3 contains 16 residues.

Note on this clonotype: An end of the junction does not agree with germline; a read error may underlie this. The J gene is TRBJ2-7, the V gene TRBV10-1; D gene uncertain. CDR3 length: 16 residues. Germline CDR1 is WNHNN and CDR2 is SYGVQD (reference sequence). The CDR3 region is CACSVRVFFDQETQYF. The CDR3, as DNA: TGCGCCTGCAGTGTTAGGGTTTTCTTCGACCAAGAGACTCAGTACTTC.

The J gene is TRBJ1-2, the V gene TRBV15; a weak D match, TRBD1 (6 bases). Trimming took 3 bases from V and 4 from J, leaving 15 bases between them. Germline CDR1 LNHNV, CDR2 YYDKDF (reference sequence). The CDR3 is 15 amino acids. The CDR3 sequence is CATSRSLAGAYGYTF. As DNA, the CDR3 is TGTGCCACCAGCAGGAGTCTGGCGGGGGCCTATGGCTACACCTTC.

In DNA form, the CDR3 reads TGTGACAGGTCCCGGGACAGGGGGCCCGTTAGCTCCTACAATGAGCAGTTCTTC. The encoded protein is CDRSRDRGPVSSYNEQFF. The chain has TRBV12-5 and TRBJ2-1; 12 bases map to TRBD1. Per the germline V gene, CDR1 is LGHNT and CDR2 is FRNRAP. This CDR3 is built from 18 residues.

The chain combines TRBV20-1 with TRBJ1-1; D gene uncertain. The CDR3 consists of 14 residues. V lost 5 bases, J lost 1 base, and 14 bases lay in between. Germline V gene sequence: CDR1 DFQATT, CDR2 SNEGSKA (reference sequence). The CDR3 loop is CSAPSQPGNTEAFF. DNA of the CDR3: TGCAGTGCTCCCTCGCAGCCTGGGAACACTGAAGCTTTCTTT.

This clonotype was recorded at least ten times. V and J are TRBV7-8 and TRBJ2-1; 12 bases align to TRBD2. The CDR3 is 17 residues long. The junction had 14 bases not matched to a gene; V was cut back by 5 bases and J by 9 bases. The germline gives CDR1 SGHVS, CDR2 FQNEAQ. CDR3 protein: CASSVLTSGSGSTEQFF. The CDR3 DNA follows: TGTGCCAGCAGCGTACTGACTAGCGGGAGCGGATCCACTGAGCAGTTCTTC.

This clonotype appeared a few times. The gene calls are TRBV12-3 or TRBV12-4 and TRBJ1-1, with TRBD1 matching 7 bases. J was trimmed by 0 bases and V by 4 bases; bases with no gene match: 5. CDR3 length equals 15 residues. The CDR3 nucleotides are TGTGCCAGCAGTTCGTCCGGGACAGTGAACACTGAAGCTTTCTTT. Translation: CASSSSGTVNTEAFF.

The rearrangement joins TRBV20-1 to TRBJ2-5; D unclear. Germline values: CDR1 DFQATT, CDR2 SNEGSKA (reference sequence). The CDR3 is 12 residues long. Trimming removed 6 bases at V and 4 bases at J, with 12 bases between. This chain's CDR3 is CSANVGGETQYF. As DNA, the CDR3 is TGCAGTGCCAATGTTGGCGGAGAGACCCAGTACTTC.

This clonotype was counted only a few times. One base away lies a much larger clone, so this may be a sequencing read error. The CDR3 protein is CASSLAVLGETQYF. The CDR3 nucleotides read TGTGCCAGCAGTTTAGCGGTTTTGGGAGAGACCCAGTACTTC. The chain carries TRBV27 and TRBJ2-5, with no clear D. Trimming took 2 bases from V and 4 from J, leaving 11 bases between them. Germline CDR1 MNHEY, CDR2 SMNVEV (reference sequence). The CDR3 is 14 residues long.

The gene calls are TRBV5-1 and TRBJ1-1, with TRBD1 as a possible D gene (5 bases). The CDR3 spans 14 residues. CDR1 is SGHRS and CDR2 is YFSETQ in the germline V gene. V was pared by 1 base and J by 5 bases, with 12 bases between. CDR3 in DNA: TGCGCCAGCAGCTTGTCGGGGACGGCTACTGAAGCTTTCTTT. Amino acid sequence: CASSLSGTATEAFF.

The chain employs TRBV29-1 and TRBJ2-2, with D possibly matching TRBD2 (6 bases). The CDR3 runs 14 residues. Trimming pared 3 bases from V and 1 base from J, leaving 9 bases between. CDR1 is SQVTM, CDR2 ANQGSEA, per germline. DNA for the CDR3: TGCAGCGTTGACGGAGGGCTGAACACCGGGGAGCTGTTTTTT. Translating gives CSVDGGLNTGELFF.

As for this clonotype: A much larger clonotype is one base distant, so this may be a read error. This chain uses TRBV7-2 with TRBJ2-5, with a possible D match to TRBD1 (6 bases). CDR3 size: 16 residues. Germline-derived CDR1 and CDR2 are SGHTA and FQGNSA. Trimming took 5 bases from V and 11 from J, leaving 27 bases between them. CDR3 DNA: TGTGCCAGCAGCCTTTCAACAGGGTTGTCACTTAATGAGCAGTACTTC. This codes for CASSLSTGLSLNEQYF.

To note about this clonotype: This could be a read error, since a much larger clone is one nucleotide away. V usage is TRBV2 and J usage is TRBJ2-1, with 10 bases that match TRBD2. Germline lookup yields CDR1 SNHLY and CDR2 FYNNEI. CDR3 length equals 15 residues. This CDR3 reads CASSELAGAYNEQVF. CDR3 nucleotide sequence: TGTGCCAGCAGTGAACTAGCGGGAGCCTACAATGAGCAGGTCTTC.